These 7 T cell receptor beta chains were sequenced from one sample in a study of control samples from healthy donors and cancer patients. TCRdb's copy holds only in-frame clones and misses some; the assay was immunoSEQ multiplex PCR. Of roughly 170,000 clones listed, 80% to 95% are singletons. The sample comprised blood. The receptors originated from a woman aged 55-70 years in good health.

This clone was counted a few times. This chain connects TRBV7-8 to TRBJ1-1; 7 positions match TRBD1. Germline CDR1 reads SGHVS; CDR2 reads FQNEAQ. Trimming took 5 bases from V and 3 from J; bases not matched to a gene: 3. CDR3 length: 13 amino acids. The CDR3 here is CASSDDRDTEAFF. CDR3 coding DNA: TGTGCCAGCAGCGATGACAGGGACACTGAAGCTTTCTTT.

V is TRBV5-1 and J is TRBJ2-7; D not certain. V dropped 0 bases and J dropped 6 bases, with 13 bases sitting between them. CDR3 length: 14 amino acids. The germline CDR1 and CDR2 sequences are SGHRS and YFSETQ. In DNA form, the CDR3 reads TGCGCCAGCAGCTTGGCCGGCGTTTCGGGCGAGCAGTACTTC. Its protein is CASSLAGVSGEQYF.

As to this clone: Other DNA variants within this sample encode the same CDR3. The chain carries TRBV18 and TRBJ2-5; D is ambiguous. Germline values: CDR1 KGHSH, CDR2 LQKENI. The CDR3 totals 12 residues. Trimming cost V 3 bases and J 0 bases, with 2 bases left between them. The CDR3 loop is CASSPDQETQYF. For the CDR3, the DNA is TGTGCCAGCTCACCTGACCAAGAGACCCAGTACTTC.

The CDR3 region has the DNA TGTGCCAGCAGTTACTCGTGGGACAAGACCTACGAGCAGTACTTC. Protein: CASSYSWDKTYEQYF. The chain recombines TRBV6-5 with TRBJ2-7; D possibly corresponds to TRBD1 (6 bases). Trimming pared 0 bases from V and 2 bases from J, leaving 11 bases between. Germline loops: CDR1 MNHEY, CDR2 SVGAGI. The CDR3 covers 15 residues.

The rearrangement links TRBV21-1 to TRBJ1-4; TRBD1, the table's D call, was not compared with the DNA. TRBV21-1 is an annotated pseudogene. The CDR3 runs to 15 residues. The CDR3 spells CASSVNRGVGEKLFF. The CDR3 DNA reads as TGTGCCAGCAGCGTTAACAGGGGGGTAGGAGAAAAACTGTTTTTT.

This clone has a handful of counts. V is TRBV14 and J is TRBJ1-2; perhaps TRBD1 as D (6 bases). Germline loops: CDR1 SGHDN, CDR2 FVKESK. Trimming shortened V by 5 bases and J by 8 bases, and 15 bases separated the two germline ends. This CDR3 region has 13 residues. This chain's CDR3 is CASSDQGLRGYTF. CDR3 nucleotides: TGTGCCAGCAGCGACCAGGGGTTGAGGGGCTACACCTTC.

The rearrangement uses TRBV27 and TRBJ1-2, with 8 nucleotides matching TRBD1. J lost 4 bases, V lost 5 bases, and 18 bases had no gene match. Germline loops: CDR1 MNHEY, CDR2 SMNVEV (reference sequence). The CDR3 consists of 18 residues. The CDR3 here is CASSKYRDRPRVIYGYTF. The CDR3 DNA follows: TGTGCCAGCAGTAAATACCGGGACAGGCCGCGGGTCATCTATGGCTACACCTTC.